This entry concerns a single T cell receptor (beta chain). These data are taken from a study of shared clonotypes between healthy human individuals. CDR3 size: 14 residues. The V end lost 2 bases, the J end lost 4 bases, and 11 bases lay between the germline ends. Germline CDR1 KGHSH, CDR2 LQKENI. TCRdb keeps only in-frame clones here, not all; method: immunoSEQ multiplex PCR. Of some 490,000 clones in the sample, 70% to 80% were seen once. The material sequenced was PBMCs. V usage is TRBV18 and J usage is TRBJ1-1, with D perhaps TRBD1 (5 bases). This sequence originates from a woman aged 40 to 50 in good health. Some clones in this sample may be carry-over from other donors' samples. The DNA of the CDR3 is TGTGCCAGCTCACCAGGGGCAGTCCCCACTGAAGCTTTCTTT. This sequence encodes CASSPGAVPTEAFF.